Presented here are 9 T cell receptor beta chains from one specimen sequenced in a study of T cell repertoires in cytomegalovirus infection. One entry per CDR3 protein results from TCRdb running MiXCR on the reads. The sample has 55,000 to 85,000 distinct CDR3 sequences, 20% to 25% seen once. These receptors have no known antigen. Sequences were derived from CD8+ T cells from cultured PBMCs, sampled from culture after CMV antigen stimulation. The receptors derive from a human donor in good health (CMV status not recorded). Some clones in this sample may be carry-over from other donors' samples.

This clonotype was picked up a small number of times. The genes are TRBV7-6 and TRBJ2-7, with D possibly being TRBD1 or TRBD2 (5 bases each). CDR1 and CDR2 from the germline V gene are SGHVS and FNYEAQ. The CDR3 covers 12 residues. Trimming removed 3 bases from V and 6 bases from J, with 9 bases in between. In DNA form, the CDR3 reads TGTGCCAGCAGCTTTTCCGGGGCCGAGCAGTACTTC. This codes for CASSFSGAEQYF.

The chain joins TRBV7-2 to TRBJ2-1; no definite D call. Germline V gene lookup returns CDR1 SGHTA and CDR2 FQGNSA. The V end lost 1 base, the J end lost 9 bases, and 13 bases lay between the germline ends. CDR3 length equals 14 residues. The CDR3 is CASSLVDPKGEQFF. The CDR3 DNA reads TGTGCCAGCAGCTTAGTCGACCCAAAGGGTGAGCAGTTCTTC.

This clonotype was recorded once. This chain connects TRBV2 to TRBJ2-1; D gene uncertain. Germline CDR1 SNHLY, CDR2 FYNNEI. V was shortened by 10 bases and J by 9 bases, with 16 bases between the two germline ends. The CDR3 length is 12 residues. The CDR3 is CATTITQLEQFF. The CDR3 nucleotides read TGTGCCACCACGATTACTCAGCTTGAGCAGTTCTTC.

This clonotype was detected ten times or more. The rearrangement links TRBV12-3 or TRBV12-4 to TRBJ2-5, with no clear D. Trimming cost V 3 bases and J 4 bases, with 6 bases left between them. The CDR3 length is 12 residues. CDR3 region: CASSFSGETQYF. The DNA of the CDR3 is TGTGCCAGCAGTTTTAGTGGAGAGACCCAGTACTTC.

This clonotype has only a few counts. The chain couples TRBV20-1 to TRBJ2-1; the match to TRBD2 covers 7 bases. Per the germline V gene, CDR1 is DFQATT and CDR2 is SNEGSKA (reference sequence). The CDR3 is 14 residues long. Trimming took 2 bases from V and 6 from J; bases not matched to a gene: 7. Here the CDR3 DNA reads TGCAGTGCTAGAATGCACCGGGAGGTCAATGAGCAGTTCTTC. Translating it yields CSARMHREVNEQFF.

This clonotype has only a few counts. V is TRBV7-2 and J is TRBJ2-7, with TRBD1 identical over 7 bases. The CDR3 has 13 residues. The V and J ends lost 3 bases and 5 bases, in that order; junction bases with no gene match: 4. From germline, CDR1 is SGHTA and CDR2 FQGNSA. The CDR3 DNA sequence: TGTGCCAGCAGCTTTGTCCAGGGGGACGAGCAGTACTTC. Amino acid sequence: CASSFVQGDEQYF.

In its sample, this clonotype was seen a few times. The chain uses TRBV7-2 and TRBJ1-2; tentative D call: TRBD1 (5 bases). The CDR3 is made up of 14 amino acids. In germline, CDR1 is SGHTA, CDR2 FQGNSA. Between the trimmed V and J ends, which lost 4 bases and 7 bases, there was a span of 16 bases. Here the CDR3 reads CASSSAGGTSGYTF. CDR3 DNA: TGTGCCAGCAGCTCCGCTGGGGGGACTAGTGGCTACACCTTC.

This clonotype occurred a few times. The V gene is TRBV7-9, the J gene TRBJ2-7, with 7 bases fitting TRBD2. CDR3 length equals 17 residues. V trimming: 8 bases; J trimming: 0 bases; junction bases outside the gene matches: 16. The germline V gene has CDR1 SEHNR and CDR2 FQNEAQ (reference sequence). The CDR3 DNA is TGTGCCAGCGGATCAATAATGAGCGGGGTAAGCTCCTACGAGCAGTACTTC. Amino acid sequence: CASGSIMSGVSSYEQYF.

This clonotype has more than one count but fewer than ten. The V call is TRBV12-3 or TRBV12-4, the J call TRBJ1-2; no definite D call. The CDR3 consists of 15 residues. The ends were cut back, 3 bases at V and 5 bases at J, with 16 bases in the middle. The CDR3 coding sequence is TGTGCCAGCAGTTTGGGCAACGGGCCACCATATGGCTACACCTTC. Translating gives CASSLGNGPPYGYTF.